This paragraph covers one T cell receptor (beta chain) sequence. Its cognate antigen is unknown. The data derive from a study of blood T cells in healthy people across ages. On the study more broadly: Template switching picked up about one barcoded beta molecule for each two T cells.

Per sample, at least 6 micrograms of total RNA were extracted. A J-beta primer mix and a sample-barcoded 5' primer were used in a second PCR of about 6 to 12 cycles. All samples gave at least 2.5 million CDR3-containing paired-end reads. In TCRdb, the 5' RACE reads were re-called with MiXCR into one record per CDR3 protein. Of 1.2 million to 1.5 million distinct CDR3 sequences in the sample, 55% to 75% were seen once. The junction had 6 bases not matched to a gene; V was cut back by 3 bases and J by 2 bases. The CDR3 extends over 16 amino acids. Germline loops: CDR1 SGHKS, CDR2 YYEKEE (reference sequence). Study-level findings and limits: The unsorted PBMCs prevented any conclusive comparison of naive versus antigen-experienced cells.

The V gene is TRBV5-5, the J gene TRBJ1-5, with 9 nucleotides matching TRBD1. The sequence was collected from a man younger than 30 in good health. The sequencing input was blood. DNA for the CDR3: TGTGCCAGCAGCTGGGGCCGGGACAGGGGCAATCAGCCCCAGCATTTT. Translation: CASSWGRDRGNQPQHF.